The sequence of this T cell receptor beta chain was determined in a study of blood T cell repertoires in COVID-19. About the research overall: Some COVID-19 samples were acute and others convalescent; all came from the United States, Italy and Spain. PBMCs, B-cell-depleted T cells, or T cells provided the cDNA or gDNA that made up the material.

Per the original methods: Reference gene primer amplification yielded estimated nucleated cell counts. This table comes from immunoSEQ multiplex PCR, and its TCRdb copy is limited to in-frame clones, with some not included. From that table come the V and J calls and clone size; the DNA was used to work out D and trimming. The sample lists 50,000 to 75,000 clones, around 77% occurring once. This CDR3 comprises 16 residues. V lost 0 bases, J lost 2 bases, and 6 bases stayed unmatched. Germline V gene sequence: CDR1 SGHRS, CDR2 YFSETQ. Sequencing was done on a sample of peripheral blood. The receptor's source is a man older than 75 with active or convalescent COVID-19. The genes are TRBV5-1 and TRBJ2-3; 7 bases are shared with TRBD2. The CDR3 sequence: CASSLGLAVITDTQYF. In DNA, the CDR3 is TGCGCCAGCAGCTTGGGGCTAGCGGTAATCACAGATACGCAGTATTTT.